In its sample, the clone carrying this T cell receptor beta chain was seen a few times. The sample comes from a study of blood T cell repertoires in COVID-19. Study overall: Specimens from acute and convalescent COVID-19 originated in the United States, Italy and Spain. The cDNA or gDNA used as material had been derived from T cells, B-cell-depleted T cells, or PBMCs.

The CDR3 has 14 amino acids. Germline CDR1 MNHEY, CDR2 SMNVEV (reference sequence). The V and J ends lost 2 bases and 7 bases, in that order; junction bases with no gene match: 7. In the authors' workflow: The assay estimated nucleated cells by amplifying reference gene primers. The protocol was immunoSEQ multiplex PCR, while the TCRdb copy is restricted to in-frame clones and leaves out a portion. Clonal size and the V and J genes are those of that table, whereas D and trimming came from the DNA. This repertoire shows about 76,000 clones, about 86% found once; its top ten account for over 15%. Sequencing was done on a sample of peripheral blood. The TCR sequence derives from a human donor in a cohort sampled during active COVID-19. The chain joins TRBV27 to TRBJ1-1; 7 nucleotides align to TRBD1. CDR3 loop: CASSLNDRVHEAFF. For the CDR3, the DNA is TGTGCCAGCAGTTTAAATGACAGGGTTCATGAAGCTTTCTTT.